The clone carrying this TCR beta chain was recorded a few times. This record comes from a study of identical twins. One entry per CDR3 protein results from TCRdb running MiXCR on the 5' RACE reads. The sample has just over 500,000 distinct CDR3 sequences, approximately 22% seen once; the top ten hold 0.91%. All donors were healthy, and all were Caucasian. The V gene lost 4 bases and the J gene lost 0 bases, with 8 bases spanning the gap. Germline V CDR1 and CDR2: SGHDT, YYEEEE. This CDR3 region has 14 residues. These data also formed part of another study, on T cells expressing NK-cell markers.

The sequencing input was CD4+ T cells sorted from blood. The chain has TRBV5-6 and TRBJ1-5; D remains ambiguous. This sequence originates from a woman younger than 30 in good health. CDR3 region: CASSAIDSNQPQHF. The CDR3 nucleotides read TGTGCCAGCAGCGCAATTGATAGCAATCAGCCCCAGCATTTT.